This is a list of T cell receptor beta chains from one sample in a study of shared clonotypes between healthy human individuals. The method was immunoSEQ multiplex PCR; TCRdb's version includes in-frame clones alone and lacks a portion of them. The sample has 2 million to 2.5 million clones, nearly 97% seen once. Specimen: naive CD4+ T cells sorted from blood. The receptors shown here come from a man between 18 and 35 years old in good health. The CDR3 runs from the conserved cysteine through the conserved F or W. D genes are given only for firm matches. Some rows have no size entry. The others give once, few or many, or a class for an expanded clone.

d_call	v_call	cdr3_length	j_call	clone_size	cdr3_nt	cdr3_aa
NA	TRBV18	14	TRBJ1-5	once	TGTGCCAGCTCACCCGCGGATAGCAATCAGCCCCAGCATTTT	CASSPADSNQPQHF
NA	TRBV29-1	15	TRBJ1-1	NA	TGCAGCGTTGGAAAGCCCCAATCAATGAACACTGAAGCTTTCTTT	CSVGKPQSMNTEAFF
NA	TRBV10-3	13	TRBJ1-3	NA	TGTGCCATCAGTGGAGGGGCTGAGGACACCATATATTTT	CAISGGAEDTIYF
NA	TRBV4-3	18	TRBJ2-2	NA	TGCGCCAGCAGCCCCAAGGGCGGGACAAAAGTGAACACCGGGGAGCTGTTTTTT	CASSPKGGTKVNTGELFF
NA	TRBV9	15	TRBJ1-1	NA	TGTGCCAGCAGCGTAAGTGGTTGGGGGGGCACTGAAGCTTTCTTT	CASSVSGWGGTEAFF
NA	TRBV2	15	TRBJ1-5	NA	TGTGCCAGCAGTTGGCAGGGTCAAAACAATCAGCCCCAGCATTTT	CASSWQGQNNQPQHF
NA	TRBV10-3	14	TRBJ1-2	NA	TGTGCCATCAGTGAGGACATACGAAGCTATGGCTACACCTTC	CAISEDIRSYGYTF
NA	TRBV4-1	14	TRBJ2-5	NA	TGCGCCAGCAGCCCTCTTGTCGGCGGTGAGACCCAGTACTTC	CASSPLVGGETQYF
TRBD2	TRBV7-2	17	TRBJ2-2	NA	TGTGCCAGCAGCTTGGGCGGGAGGGCCGTCAGGACCGGGGAGCTGTTTTTT	CASSLGGRAVRTGELFF
TRBD1	TRBV5-6	18	TRBJ1-6	NA	TGTGCCAGCAGCTTGTTGCCTGGGACAGGGACTGTTAATTCACCCCTCCACTTT	CASSLLPGTGTVNSPLHF
NA	TRBV29-1	12	TRBJ1-2	NA	TGCAGCGTTGAAGGGGGGGGCTATGGCTACACCTTC	CSVEGGGYGYTF
NA	TRBV5-1	12	TRBJ2-3	NA	TGCGCCAGCAGCTTGTCTGGGGATACGCAGTATTTT	CASSLSGDTQYF
NA	TRBV4-1	12	TRBJ1-4	NA	TGCGCCAGCAGCCAGGTCGTCGGGCTCCCGATTTTT	CASSQVVGLPIF
NA	TRBV11-2	15	TRBJ1-1	NA	TGTGCCAGCAGCCCCACGTGGGGGGGAAACACTGAAGCTTTCTTT	CASSPTWGGNTEAFF
NA	TRBV5-6	16	TRBJ1-3	NA	TGTGCCAGCAGCCCGCGCGGAGGGCACTCTGGAAACACCATATATTTT	CASSPRGGHSGNTIYF
NA	TRBV19	19	TRBJ2-2	NA	TGTGCCAGTAGAGTCTTATGGCTGGCGGGTGGGTCTAGCACCGGGGAGCTGTTTTTT	CASRVLWLAGGSSTGELFF
NA	TRBV10-3	13	TRBJ1-4	NA	TGTGCCACCCAGGACAGACCTAATGAAAAACTGTTTTTT	CATQDRPNEKLFF
TRBD2	TRBV30	16	TRBJ2-1	NA	TGTGCCTGGACTAATACCGGGACTAGCGGGGGGGATAAGCAGTTCTTC	CAWTNTGTSGGDKQFF
NA	TRBV7-2	15	TRBJ2-7	NA	TGTGCCAGCAGCTCCGATCCCGGGACACCCTACGAGCAGTACTTC	CASSSDPGTPYEQYF
NA	TRBV7-9	12	TRBJ1-1	NA	TGTGCCAGCAGCTTAGGTGCCGCGGAAGCTTTCTTT	CASSLGAAEAFF
NA	TRBV30	17	TRBJ1-3	NA	TGTGCCTGGAGTTGGGGCGGCAGCCGCTTCTCTGGAAACACCATATATTTT	CAWSWGGSRFSGNTIYF
TRBD2	TRBV7-2	14	TRBJ2-7	NA	TGTGCCAGCAGCTGGGGACTACTGGCCTACGAGCAGTACTTC	CASSWGLLAYEQYF
NA	TRBV7-9	12	TRBJ1-1	NA	TGTGCCAGCAGCTTATCGGGCACCACAGCTTTCTTT	CASSLSGTTAFF
NA	TRBV11-2	16	TRBJ1-6	NA	TGTGCCAGCAGCTTAGATCCCGGGGGGACTCGGTCACCCCTCCACTTT	CASSLDPGGTRSPLHF
NA	TRBV5-6	15	TRBJ2-1	NA	TGTGCCAGCAGCAAGTTAGCGGAGGATTACAATGAGCAGTTCTTC	CASSKLAEDYNEQFF
NA	TRBV2	14	TRBJ2-1	NA	TGTGCCAGCAGTAAAGAGGGGGAATCCCGGGGAAAGTTCTTC	CASSKEGESRGKFF
NA	TRBV5-8	15	TRBJ2-5	NA	TGTGCCAGCAGCTTGGGGCAGGGACGGAAAGAGACCCAGTACTTC	CASSLGQGRKETQYF
TRBD1	TRBV28	16	TRBJ1-2	NA	TGTGCCAGCAGTTCCCCCCGCGGGACAGGGGGCTATGGCTACACCTTC	CASSSPRGTGGYGYTF
NA	TRBV5-1	14	TRBJ1-6	once	TGCGCCAGCAGCTTGGATCGGGAAAATTCACCCCTCCACTTT	CASSLDRENSPLHF
TRBD1	TRBV27	15	TRBJ1-2	NA	TGTGCCAGAACCCCCTCCCGACAGGGCATCTATGGCTACACCTTC	CARTPSRQGIYGYTF
NA	TRBV27	13	TRBJ2-7	NA	TGTGCCAGCAGTTCCCTCAGCTCCTACGAGCAGTACTTC	CASSSLSSYEQYF
NA	TRBV5-4	13	TRBJ2-7	NA	TGTGCCAGCAGCAACCTAGCTACCTACGAGCAGTACTTC	CASSNLATYEQYF
NA	TRBV6-5	13	TRBJ1-4	NA	TGTGCCAGCAGCGGACGGAGTAATGAAAAACTGTTTTTT	CASSGRSNEKLFF
NA	TRBV19	13	TRBJ1-4	NA	TGTGCCAGTAGTATAGACAGAGGTGAAAAACTGTTTTTT	CASSIDRGEKLFF
NA	TRBV10-3	14	TRBJ2-7	NA	TGTGCCATCAGTGAATTTCCGGCACCTTACGAGCAGTACTTC	CAISEFPAPYEQYF
TRBD1	TRBV30	14	TRBJ2-3	NA	TGTGCCTGGAATAACAGGGGTAGCGCAGATACGCAGTATTTT	CAWNNRGSADTQYF
NA	TRBV10-3	16	TRBJ1-2	NA	TGTGCCATCAGTGAGTCCCGCAGGGAAGGACCCTATGGCTACACCTTC	CAISESRREGPYGYTF
NA	TRBV5-4	15	TRBJ2-7	once	TGTGCCAGCAGCTTGGACCAATCGAGCTCCTACGAGCAGTACTTC	CASSLDQSSSYEQYF
NA	TRBV15	15	TRBJ1-1	NA	TGTGCCACCTCAGGAGGGGTTTTCGAGAACACTGAAGCTTTCTTT	CATSGGVFENTEAFF
TRBD1	TRBV11-3	20	TRBJ2-7	once	TGTGCCAGCAGCTTACTTCCCCGGGACAGGCCCCCCATAGTGGCATACGAGCAGTACTTC	CASSLLPRDRPPIVAYEQYF
NA	TRBV7-6	13	TRBJ2-3	NA	TGTGCCAGCAGCTCCGACACGACAGATACGCAGTATTTT	CASSSDTTDTQYF
NA	TRBV30	11	TRBJ2-2	NA	TGTGCCTGGAGCAGACCCGGGGAGCTGTTTTTT	CAWSRPGELFF
TRBD2	TRBV30	14	TRBJ2-7	NA	TGTGCCTGGGGGGCGGCTAGCGGGAGCTACGAGCAGTACTTC	CAWGAASGSYEQYF
NA	TRBV7-9	14	TRBJ2-7	NA	TGTGCCAGCAGCCCTAGGGGGAACTCCTACGAGCAGTACTTC	CASSPRGNSYEQYF
NA	TRBV2	14	TRBJ2-3	NA	TGTGCCAGCAGTGAGGAAGGGGGGACAGATACGCAGTATTTT	CASSEEGGTDTQYF
NA	TRBV7-8	13	TRBJ1-6	NA	TGTGCCAGCAGCCCCGGGGTTGGGTCACCCCTCCACTTT	CASSPGVGSPLHF
TRBD1	TRBV28	16	TRBJ1-2	NA	TGTGCCAGCAGACCTGGAGGGGGACAGAAGAACTATGGCTACACCTTC	CASRPGGGQKNYGYTF
NA	TRBV5-8	16	TRBJ2-3	NA	TGTGCCAGCAGCTTGGCCGTGAAGGGGATGACAGATACGCAGTATTTT	CASSLAVKGMTDTQYF
TRBD2	TRBV29-1	13	TRBJ2-3	NA	TGCAGCGTTGATAGCGGGAGTGGAGATACGCAGTATTTT	CSVDSGSGDTQYF